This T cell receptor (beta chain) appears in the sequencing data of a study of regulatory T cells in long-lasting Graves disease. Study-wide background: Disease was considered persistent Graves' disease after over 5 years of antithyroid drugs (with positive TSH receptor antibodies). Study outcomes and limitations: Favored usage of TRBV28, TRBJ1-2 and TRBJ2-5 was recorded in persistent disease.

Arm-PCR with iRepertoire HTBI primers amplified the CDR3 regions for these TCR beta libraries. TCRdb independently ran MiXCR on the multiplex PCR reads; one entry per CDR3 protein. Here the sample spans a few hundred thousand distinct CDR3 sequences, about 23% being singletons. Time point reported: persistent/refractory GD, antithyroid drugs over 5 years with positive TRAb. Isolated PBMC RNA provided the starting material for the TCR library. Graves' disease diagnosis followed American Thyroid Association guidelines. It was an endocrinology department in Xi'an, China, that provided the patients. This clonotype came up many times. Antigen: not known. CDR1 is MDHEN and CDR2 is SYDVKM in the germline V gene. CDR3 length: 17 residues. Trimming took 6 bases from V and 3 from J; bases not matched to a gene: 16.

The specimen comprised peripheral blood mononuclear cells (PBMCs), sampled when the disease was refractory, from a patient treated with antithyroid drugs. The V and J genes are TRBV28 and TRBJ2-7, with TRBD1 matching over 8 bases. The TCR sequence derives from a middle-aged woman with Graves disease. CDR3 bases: TGTGCCAGCAGCTCGAAACTGAAACTAGGACAGGGCTACGAGCAGTACTTC. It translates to CASSSKLKLGQGYEQYF.